This entry is about one T cell receptor beta chain. These data are taken from a study of technical replicates of blood from several donors. This table comes from immunoSEQ multiplex PCR, and its TCRdb copy is limited to in-frame clones, with some not included. The top ten clones hold around 0.38% of a sample with approximately 81,000 clones, 96% of them seen once. The receptor was derived from a human donor in good health. Material: T cells isolated from PBMCs.

DNA for the CDR3: TGTGCCAGCAGCCAAGAAGGACTAGCGGGGGTAGGGATTTCAGATACGCAGTATTTT. Translated: CASSQEGLAGVGISDTQYF. The chain joins TRBV14 to TRBJ2-3; 13 bases align to TRBD2. CDR1 SGHDN and CDR2 FVKESK come from the germline V gene. This CDR3 spans 19 amino acids. V trimming: 0 bases; J trimming: 4 bases; junction bases outside the gene matches: 10.